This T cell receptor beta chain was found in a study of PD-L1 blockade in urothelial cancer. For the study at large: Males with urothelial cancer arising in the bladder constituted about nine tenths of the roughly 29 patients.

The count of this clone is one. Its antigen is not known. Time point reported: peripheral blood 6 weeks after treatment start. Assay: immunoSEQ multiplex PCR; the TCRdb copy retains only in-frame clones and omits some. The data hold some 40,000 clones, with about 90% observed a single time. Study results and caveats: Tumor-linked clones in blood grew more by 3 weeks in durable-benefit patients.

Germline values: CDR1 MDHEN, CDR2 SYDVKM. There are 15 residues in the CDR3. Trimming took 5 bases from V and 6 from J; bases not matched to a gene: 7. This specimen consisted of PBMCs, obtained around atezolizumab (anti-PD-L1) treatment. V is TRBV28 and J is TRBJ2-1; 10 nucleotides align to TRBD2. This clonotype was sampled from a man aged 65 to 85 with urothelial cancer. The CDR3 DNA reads TGTGCCAGCAGTCCCGGACTAGCGGATGCCAATGAGCAGTTCTTC. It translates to CASSPGLADANEQFF.